The present TCR beta chain was sequenced within a study of regulatory T cells in long-lasting Graves disease. This clonotype was recorded at least ten times. The CDR3 consists of 16 residues. Germline CDR1 reads SGHRS; CDR2 reads YFSETQ. The V gene end was trimmed by 0 bases and the J gene end by 2 bases; junction bases not matched to a gene: 8. The time point was: newly diagnosed GD, antithyroid drugs for less than 3 months. Preparation of the TCR library used RNA extracted from PBMCs. CDR3 regions were amplified by Arm-PCR using iRepertoire HTBI primers to build TCR beta libraries. TCRdb re-analysed the multiplex PCR reads in MiXCR, keeping a single row per CDR3 protein. The data hold around 330,000 distinct CDR3 sequences, with under 20% observed a single time.

This specimen was peripheral blood mononuclear cells (PBMCs), taken at new diagnosis, from a patient treated with antithyroid drugs. This sequence originates from a female donor with Graves disease. The chain is built from TRBV5-1 and TRBJ2-7, with 7 nucleotides matching TRBD1. CDR3 loop: CASSLESTGTPYEQYF. In DNA, the CDR3 is TGCGCCAGCAGCTTGGAATCGACAGGGACGCCCTACGAGCAGTACTTC.